Shown below are 8 T cell receptor beta chains from a single sample sequenced in a study of radiation and T cells in renal cell carcinoma (dated by TCRdb to the early 2020s). Library prep was done by the immunoSEQ multiplex PCR assay. TCRdb provides this immuneACCESS table in a form limited to in-frame rearrangements. Some clones are lacking; in checked studies, under half of them reflect an unresolved V gene, and why the rest are absent is not known. The sample table contains approximately 140,000 clones; only one count was recorded for roughly 85% of them. The top ten hold less than 25% of the sample. Reading the label with the study, this specimen's time point is: baseline pretreatment blood. Per the publication, the treatment or condition label means: 15 Gy SBRT to primary tumor, nephrectomy 4 weeks later. Sample: blood, taken from a patient whose treatment included radiotherapy and nephrectomy. The receptors derive from a woman in her forties or fifties with renal cell carcinoma.

This chain uses TRBV7-2 with TRBJ2-1, with D possibly being TRBD2 (7 bases). CDR3 length: 15 residues. Germline assignment: CDR1 SGHTA and CDR2 FQGNSA. V lost 10 bases and J 3 bases, leaving 19 bases between the germline ends. CDR3 residues: CAIQRGGGRYNEQFF. The CDR3 DNA follows: TGTGCCATCCAAAGGGGCGGGGGCCGCTACAATGAGCAGTTCTTC.

The chain employs TRBV4-2 and TRBJ1-3; D not certain. The CDR3 runs to 20 residues. V was cut by 2 bases and J by 0 bases, with 23 bases left in between. Germline CDR1 and CDR2: LGHNA and YNFKEQ. CDR3 nucleotides: TGTGCCAGCAGCCAACCGGGAGTAGTGACGGACTTTAGCTCTGGAAACACCATATATTTT. Its protein product is CASSQPGVVTDFSSGNTIYF.

This chain uses TRBV7-2 with TRBJ2-2; D is unclear. V lost 4 bases, J lost 4 bases, and 10 bases lay in between. This CDR3 is 14 amino acids long. CDR1 and CDR2 from the germline V gene are SGHTA and FQGNSA. CDR3 DNA sequence: TGTGCCAGCAGCTCCGGAGTTCGCACCGGGGAGCTGTTTTTT. Protein sequence: CASSSGVRTGELFF.

The chain is built from TRBV29-1 and TRBJ2-5; 16 positions agree with TRBD2. Germline trimming cut 7 bases from V and 5 bases from J; bases unmatched to any gene: 7. The CDR3 extends over 15 amino acids. The germline V gene encodes CDR1 SQVTM and CDR2 ANQGSEA. CDR3 DNA: TGCAGCGCTGGGACTAGCGGGGGGGCCTGGGAGACCCAGTACTTC. Protein product: CSAGTSGGAWETQYF.

The V gene is TRBV5-1, the J gene TRBJ2-5, with 8 bases identical to TRBD2. Per the germline V gene, CDR1 is SGHRS and CDR2 is YFSETQ. With 3 bases clipped from V and 5 bases from J, the junction kept 9 bases outside the gene matches. This CDR3 spans 15 amino acids. CDR3 nucleotide sequence: TGCGCCAGCAGCTCACTAGCGGAGTCAGGGGAGACCCAGTACTTC. Protein sequence: CASSSLAESGETQYF.

This sequence joins TRBV9 and TRBJ2-2, with D perhaps matching TRBD2 (5 bases). Trimming took 3 bases from V and 7 from J, leaving 16 bases between them. Germline-derived CDR1 and CDR2 are SGDLS and YYNGEE. The CDR3 is 15 residues long. The CDR3 sequence: CASSASVLRGGELFF. CDR3 nucleotide sequence: TGTGCCAGCAGCGCTTCCGTTTTACGGGGCGGGGAGCTGTTTTTT. The variable domain in full, completed from reference TRBV9 and TRBJ2-2, reads DSGVTQTPKHLITATGQRVTLRCSPRSGDLSVYWYQQSLDQGLQFLIQYYNGEERAKGNILERFSAQQFPDLHSELNLSSLELGDSALYFCASSASVLRGGELFFGEGSRLTVL.

The V and J genes are TRBV25-1 and TRBJ2-6; D gene ambiguous. The germline CDR1 and CDR2 sequences are MGHDK and SYGVNS. V was trimmed by 5 bases and J by 0 bases, leaving 14 bases between them. This CDR3 spans 17 amino acids. CDR3: CASSMKDVRSGANVLTF. CDR3 sequence (DNA): TGTGCCAGCAGTATGAAGGACGTACGCTCTGGGGCCAACGTCCTGACTTTC. Full variable domain (missing parts from reference TRBV25-1 and TRBJ2-6): EADIYQTPRYLVIGTGKKITLECSQTMGHDKMYWYQQDPGMELHLIHYSYGVNSTEKGDLSSESTVSRIRTEHFPLTLESARPSHTSQYLCASSMKDVRSGANVLTFGAGSRLTVL.

The chain couples TRBV30 to TRBJ2-1; 7 positions match TRBD2. The CDR3 sequence is 14 residues long. Germline lookup yields CDR1 GTSNPN and CDR2 SVGIG (reference sequence). Trimming removed 1 base from V and 5 bases from J; junction bases left unmatched: 5. The chain's CDR3 is CAWSAGGPHNEQFF. Written as DNA, the CDR3 is TGTGCCTGGAGTGCGGGGGGACCCCACAATGAGCAGTTCTTC. The full variable domain, rest sourced from reference TRBV30 and TRBJ2-1, is SQTIHQWPATLVQPVGSPLSLECTVEGTSNPNLYWYRQAAGRGLQLLFYSVGIGQISSEVPQNLSASRPQDRQFILSSKKLLLSDSGFYLCAWSAGGPHNEQFFGPGTRLTVL.